The entry below gives a single TCR beta chain sequence along with its context. What it binds is unknown. This specimen comes from a study of T cell repertoires in cytomegalovirus infection. MiXCR, run by TCRdb on the reads, gives a single entry per CDR3 protein. Of approximately 990,000 distinct CDR3 sequences detected, approximately 32% appear once; the ten largest clones hold over 10%. Study-wide results and caveats: Dominating the ex vivo response were HLA-C-restricted CMV-specific TCR beta clonotypes.

Trimming stripped 4 bases from V and 1 base from J, with 11 bases between. CDR1 is SGHRS and CDR2 is YFSETQ in the germline V gene. The CDR3 is 14 amino acids. This clonotype was sampled from a human donor in good health (CMV status not recorded). Some clones in this sample may be carry-over from other donors' samples. Sequencing was performed on cultured CD8+ T cells from PBMCs, taken from culture after CMV antigen stimulation. The chain couples TRBV5-1 to TRBJ1-1; D possibly corresponds to TRBD1 (5 bases). CDR3 sequence (DNA): TGCGCCAGCAGCGCCCAGACAGCGAACACTGAAGCTTTCTTT. This translates into CASSAQTANTEAFF.